The present entry profiles one T cell receptor beta chain with its context. Its antigen is unknown. Sequencing was performed with immunoSEQ multiplex PCR; in TCRdb, only in-frame clones are kept and a portion is missing. The sample consists of about 39,000 clones, 55% to 80% of them appearing once. The sample belongs to a study of cytotoxic CD8 clonotypes in ibrutinib-treated CLL. Points from the study as a whole: Increased clonality at ibrutinib response gave way to a return toward baseline at progression.

Germline CDR1 reads SGHTA; CDR2 reads FQGNSA. Trimming at V came to 2 bases and at J to 10 bases, leaving 7 bases not matched to a gene. CDR3 length: 15 residues. The J gene is TRBJ2-1, the V gene TRBV7-2, with 11 positions matching TRBD2. This specimen consisted of PBMCs, obtained at disease progression, from a patient treated with ibrutinib. The sequence came from a human donor with chronic lymphocytic leukemia. CDR3 loop: CASSLRLAGGGEQFF. The CDR3 DNA reads as TGTGCCAGCAGCTTACGGCTAGCGGGAGGAGGGGAGCAGTTCTTC. The full variable domain, its missing parts supplied by reference TRBV7-2 and TRBJ2-1, is GAGVSQSPSNKVTEKGKDVELRCDPISGHTALYWYRQSLGQGLEFLIYFQGNSAPDKSGLPSDRFSAERTGGSVSTLTIQRTQQEDSAVYLCASSLRLAGGGEQFFGPGTRLTVL.